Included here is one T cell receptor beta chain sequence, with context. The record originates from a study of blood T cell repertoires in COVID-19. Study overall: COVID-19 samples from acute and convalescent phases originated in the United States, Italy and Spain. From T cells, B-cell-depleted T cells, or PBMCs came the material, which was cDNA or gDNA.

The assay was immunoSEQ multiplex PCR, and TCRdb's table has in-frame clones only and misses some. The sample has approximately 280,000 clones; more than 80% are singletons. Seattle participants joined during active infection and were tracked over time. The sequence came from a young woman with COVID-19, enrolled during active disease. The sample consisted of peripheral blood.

The CDR3 is CASSEALRAGNYGYTF. DNA for the CDR3: TGTGCCAGCAGTGAAGCGCTTCGGGCAGGGAACTATGGCTACACCTTC. The chain combines TRBV2 with TRBJ1-2, with D possibly being TRBD1 (5 bases). Trimming cost V 0 bases and J 2 bases, with 13 bases left between them. The CDR3 has 16 residues. In germline, CDR1 is SNHLY, CDR2 FYNNEI.